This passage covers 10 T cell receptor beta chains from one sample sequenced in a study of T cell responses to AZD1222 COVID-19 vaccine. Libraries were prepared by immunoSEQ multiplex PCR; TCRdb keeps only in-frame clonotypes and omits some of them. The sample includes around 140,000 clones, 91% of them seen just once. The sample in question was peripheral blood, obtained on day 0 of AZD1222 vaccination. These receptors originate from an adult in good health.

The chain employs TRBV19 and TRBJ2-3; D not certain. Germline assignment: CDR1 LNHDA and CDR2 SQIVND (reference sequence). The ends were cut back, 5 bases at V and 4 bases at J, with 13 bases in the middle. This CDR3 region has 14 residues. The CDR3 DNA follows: TGTGCCAGTAGTCGGACCCAACCGGCAGATACGCAGTATTTT. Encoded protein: CASSRTQPADTQYF.

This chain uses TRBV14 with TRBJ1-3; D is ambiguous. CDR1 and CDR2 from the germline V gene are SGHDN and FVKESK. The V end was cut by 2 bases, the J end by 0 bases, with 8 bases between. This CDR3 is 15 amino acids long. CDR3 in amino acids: CASSQPSFSGNTIYF. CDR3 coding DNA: TGTGCCAGCAGCCAACCTAGTTTCTCTGGAAACACCATATATTTT.

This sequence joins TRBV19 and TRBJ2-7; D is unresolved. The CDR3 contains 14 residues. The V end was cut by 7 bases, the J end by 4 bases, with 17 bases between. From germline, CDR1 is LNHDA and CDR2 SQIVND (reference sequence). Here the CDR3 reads CASTPSRASYEQYF. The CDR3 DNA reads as TGTGCCAGTACTCCGTCACGGGCGTCGTACGAGCAGTACTTC.

The CDR3 DNA is TGCGCCAGCAGCTTGGAGTTCCGCAGCTCTGGAAACACCATATATTTT. Translated: CASSLEFRSSGNTIYF. The chain carries TRBV5-1 and TRBJ1-3; D remains unclear. CDR3 length: 16 amino acids. Per germline, CDR1 SGHRS and CDR2 YFSETQ. V dropped 0 bases and J dropped 0 bases, with 10 bases sitting between them.

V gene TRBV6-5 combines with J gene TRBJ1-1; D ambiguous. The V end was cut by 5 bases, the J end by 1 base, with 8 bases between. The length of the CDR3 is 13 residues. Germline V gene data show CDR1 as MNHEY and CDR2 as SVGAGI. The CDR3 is CASSPTKNTEAFF. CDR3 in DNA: TGTGCCAGCAGTCCAACAAAGAACACTGAAGCTTTCTTT.

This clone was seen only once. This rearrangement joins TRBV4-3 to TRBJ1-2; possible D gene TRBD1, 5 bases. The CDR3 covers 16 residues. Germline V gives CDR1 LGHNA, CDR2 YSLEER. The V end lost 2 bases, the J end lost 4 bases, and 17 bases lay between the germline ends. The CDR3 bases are TGCGCCAGCAGCCAACTTTCAGGGATTCTCGGCTATGGCTACACCTTC. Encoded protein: CASSQLSGILGYGYTF.

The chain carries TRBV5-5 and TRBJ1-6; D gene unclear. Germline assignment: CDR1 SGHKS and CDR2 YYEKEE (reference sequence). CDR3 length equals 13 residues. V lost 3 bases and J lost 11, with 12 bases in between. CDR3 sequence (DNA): TGTGCCAGCAGCTCTACACTCTCCGCACCCCTCCACTTT. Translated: CASSSTLSAPLHF.

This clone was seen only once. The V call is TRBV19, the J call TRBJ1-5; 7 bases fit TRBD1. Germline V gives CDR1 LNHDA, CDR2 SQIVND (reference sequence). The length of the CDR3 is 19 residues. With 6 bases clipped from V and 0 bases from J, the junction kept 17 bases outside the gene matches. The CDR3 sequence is CASRTDRDATGGSNQPQHF. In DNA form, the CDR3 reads TGTGCCAGTAGAACTGACAGGGATGCCACGGGGGGTAGCAATCAGCCCCAGCATTTT.

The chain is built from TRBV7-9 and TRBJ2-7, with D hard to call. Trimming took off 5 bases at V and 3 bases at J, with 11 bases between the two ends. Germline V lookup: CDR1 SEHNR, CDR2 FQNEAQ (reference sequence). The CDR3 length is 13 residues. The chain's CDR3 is CASSAALFYEQYF. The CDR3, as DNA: TGTGCCAGCAGCGCGGCCCTATTCTACGAGCAGTACTTC.

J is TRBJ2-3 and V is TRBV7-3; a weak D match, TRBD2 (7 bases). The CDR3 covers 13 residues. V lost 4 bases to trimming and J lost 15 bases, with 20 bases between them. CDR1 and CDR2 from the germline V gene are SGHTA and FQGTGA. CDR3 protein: CASSSDRGGAQYF. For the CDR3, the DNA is TGTGCCAGCAGCTCCGATAGGGGGGGGGCACAATATTTT.